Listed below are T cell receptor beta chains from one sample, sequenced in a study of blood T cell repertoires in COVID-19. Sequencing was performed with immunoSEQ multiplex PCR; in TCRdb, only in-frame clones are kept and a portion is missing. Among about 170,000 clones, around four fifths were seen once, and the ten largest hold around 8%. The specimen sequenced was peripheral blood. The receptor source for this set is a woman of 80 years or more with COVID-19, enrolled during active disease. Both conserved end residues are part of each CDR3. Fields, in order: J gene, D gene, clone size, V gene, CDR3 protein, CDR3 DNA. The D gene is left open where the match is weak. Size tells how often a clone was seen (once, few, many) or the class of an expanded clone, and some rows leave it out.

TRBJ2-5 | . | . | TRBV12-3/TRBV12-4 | CASSLAFEETQYF | TGTGCCAGCAGTTTGGCCTTTGAAGAGACCCAGTACTTC
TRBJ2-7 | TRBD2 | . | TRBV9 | CASSAGRVGGGTYEQYF | TGTGCCAGCAGCGCCGGTCGGGTTGGCGGGGGAACCTACGAGCAGTACTTC
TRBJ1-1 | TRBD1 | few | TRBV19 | CASTLHRTGAAFF | TGTGCCAGTACCTTACACCGGACAGGGGCAGCTTTCTTT
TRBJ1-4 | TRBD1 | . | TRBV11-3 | CASSKSGGTNEKLFF | TGTGCCAGCAGTAAATCAGGGGGAACTAATGAAAAACTGTTTTTT
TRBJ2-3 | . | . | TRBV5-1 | CASSSTGDSDTQYF | TGCGCCAGCTCCTCTACAGGGGACTCAGATACGCAGTATTTT
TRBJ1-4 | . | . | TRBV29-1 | CSAELWEKLFF | TGCAGCGCCGAGTTGTGGGAAAAACTGTTTTTT
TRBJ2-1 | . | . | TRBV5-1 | CASSPDMSYNEQFF | TGCGCCAGCAGCCCCGACATGTCCTACAATGAGCAGTTCTTC
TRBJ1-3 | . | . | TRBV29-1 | CSVKGSASGNTIYF | TGCAGCGTCAAGGGGTCGGCCTCTGGAAACACCATATATTTT
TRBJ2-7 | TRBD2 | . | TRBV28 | CASTSGLAGPFDEQYF | TGTGCCAGTACCTCGGGACTAGCGGGACCCTTTGACGAGCAGTACTTC
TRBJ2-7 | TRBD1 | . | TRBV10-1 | CASPRGQGPYEQYF | TGCGCCAGCCCAAGGGGACAGGGGCCTTACGAGCAGTACTTC
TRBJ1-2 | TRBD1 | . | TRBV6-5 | CASLFWQGADYGYTF | TGTGCCAGCCTTTTCTGGCAGGGGGCCGACTATGGCTACACCTTC
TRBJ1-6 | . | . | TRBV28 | CASTLEGWGSPLHF | TGTGCCAGCACCCTGGAGGGTTGGGGATCACCCCTCCACTTT
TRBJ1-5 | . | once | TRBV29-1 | CSVGGTSNQPQHF | TGCAGCGTTGGCGGGACGAGCAATCAGCCCCAGCATTTT
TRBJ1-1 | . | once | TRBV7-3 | CASSYMGGNTEAFF | TGTGCCAGCAGCTACATGGGGGGGAACACTGAAGCTTTCTTT
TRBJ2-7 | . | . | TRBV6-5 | CASRNSRPYYEQYF | TGTGCCAGCAGAAACAGTCGCCCCTACTACGAGCAGTACTTC
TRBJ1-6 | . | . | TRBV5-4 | CASSLVEKNSPLHF | TGTGCCAGCAGCTTGGTGGAGAAGAATTCGCCCCTCCACTTT
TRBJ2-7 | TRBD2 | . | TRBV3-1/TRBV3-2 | CASSQLAGGDSEQYF | TGTGCCAGCAGCCAGTTAGCGGGAGGTGACAGCGAGCAGTACTTC
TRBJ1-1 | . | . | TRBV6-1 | CASSEGPITEAFF | TGTGCCAGCAGTGAGGGGCCGATCACTGAAGCTTTCTTT
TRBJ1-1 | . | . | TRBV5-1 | CASNPAGNTEAFF | TGCGCCAGCAACCCGGCAGGGAACACTGAAGCTTTCTTT
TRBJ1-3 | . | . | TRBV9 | CASSPRDGLNTIYF | TGTGCCAGCAGCCCGCGGGATGGTTTGAACACCATATATTTT
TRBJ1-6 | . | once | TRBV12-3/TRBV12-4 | CASSFINSPLHF | TGTGCCAGCAGTTTTATTAATTCACCCCTCCACTTT
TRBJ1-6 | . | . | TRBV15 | CATSSRNGNSPLHF | TGTGCCACCAGCAGTAGGAACGGGAATTCACCCCTCCACTTT
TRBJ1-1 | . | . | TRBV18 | CASSPAENFGAFF | TGTGCCAGCTCACCCGCGGAGAACTTTGGAGCTTTCTTT
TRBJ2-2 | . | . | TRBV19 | CASILSANTGELFF | TGTGCCAGTATCCTTAGCGCGAACACCGGGGAGCTGTTTTTT
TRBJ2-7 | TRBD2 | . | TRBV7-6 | CASSFPGLAGGQTPYEQYF | TGTGCCAGCAGCTTCCCGGGACTAGCGGGGGGCCAAACCCCCTACGAGCAGTACTTC
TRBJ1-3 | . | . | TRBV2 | CASSVGTPGGSGNTIYF | TGTGCCAGCAGTGTCGGGACACCCGGGGGGTCTGGAAACACCATATATTTT
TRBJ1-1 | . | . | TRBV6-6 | CASGGATEAFF | TGTGCCAGCGGGGGGGCCACTGAAGCTTTCTTT
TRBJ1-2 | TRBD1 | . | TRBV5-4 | CASSLARQGASGYTF | TGTGCCAGCAGCTTGGCGCGCCAGGGGGCTAGCGGCTACACCTTC
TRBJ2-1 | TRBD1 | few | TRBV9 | CASNIPGTRGSEQFF | TGTGCCAGCAACATACCGGGAACCAGGGGGAGTGAGCAGTTCTTC